One and the same sample provided the 29 T cell receptor beta chains below, sequenced in a study of cytotoxic CD8 clonotypes in ibrutinib-treated CLL. TCRdb keeps only in-frame clones here, not all; method: immunoSEQ multiplex PCR. The sample lists some 85,000 clones, around 77% occurring once. Sequenced here: PBMCs, sampled after 24 months of ibrutinib treatment. These receptors all stem from a human donor with chronic lymphocytic leukemia.

V gene TRBV7-9 combines with J gene TRBJ2-3, with 12 bases identical to TRBD1. The CDR3 runs to 15 residues. The V segment lost 7 bases and the J segment 5 bases; nucleotides outside the gene matches: 7. Germline CDR1 reads SEHNR; CDR2 reads FQNEAQ (reference sequence). CDR3 loop: CASTPGQGAEDTQYF. The CDR3 coding sequence is TGTGCCAGCACACCGGGACAGGGGGCCGAAGATACGCAGTATTTT.

The rearrangement uses TRBV7-2 and TRBJ2-1; 7 bases map to TRBD2. Germline V gives CDR1 SGHTA, CDR2 FQGNSA. The CDR3 totals 14 residues. Trimming removed 5 bases from V and 7 bases from J; junction bases left unmatched: 8. The DNA of the CDR3 is TGTGCCAGCAGCCGGACTAGAGTGGGAAATGAGCAGTTCTTC. Translation: CASSRTRVGNEQFF.

This clone was detected once. Other DNA sequences within the sample encode an identical CDR3. J is TRBJ1-1 and V is TRBV28; maybe TRBD1 (6 bases). CDR3 length equals 14 residues. Trimming took 2 bases from V and 5 from J, leaving 12 bases between them. Looked up from germline, CDR1 is MDHEN and CDR2 is SYDVKM. CDR3 nucleotides: TGTGCCAGCAGTTTAGAAACAGGGAGTACTGAAGCTTTCTTT. This translates into CASSLETGSTEAFF.

V gene TRBV19 combines with J gene TRBJ1-1; no firm D call. This CDR3 has 13 residues. Looked up from germline, CDR1 is LNHDA and CDR2 is SQIVND (reference sequence). Trimming removed 3 bases from V and 1 base from J, with 6 bases in between. CDR3 bases: TGTGCCAGTAGTATTATAGAGAACACTGAAGCTTTCTTT. It translates to CASSIIENTEAFF.

CDR3 sequence reads: CASSLVGRSNQPQHF. The CDR3 bases are TGTGCCAGTAGTCTAGTGGGACGGTCCAATCAGCCCCAGCATTTT. The J gene is TRBJ1-5, the V gene TRBV19; D may be TRBD1 (5 bases). The CDR3 is made up of 15 amino acids. Germline V gene lookup returns CDR1 LNHDA and CDR2 SQIVND (reference sequence). Trimming cost V 5 bases and J 3 bases, with 14 bases left between them.

The genes are TRBV19 and TRBJ1-2, with TRBD1 identical over 10 bases. There are 15 residues in the CDR3. CDR1 and CDR2 (germline): LNHDA, SQIVND (reference sequence). V was clipped by 6 bases and J by 7 bases; unmatched bases: 11. The CDR3 coding sequence is TGTGCCAGTAGAATGCTGACAGGGGGCTCCCCTGGCTACACCTTC. This encodes CASRMLTGGSPGYTF.

By frequency in the sample, this clone is hyperexpanded. This chain connects TRBV9 to TRBJ2-1, with no clear D. CDR1 is SGDLS and CDR2 is YYNGEE in the germline V gene. This CDR3 has 13 residues. V dropped 4 bases and J dropped 7 bases, with 12 bases sitting between them. The CDR3 region is CASSPDVVNEQFF. DNA for the CDR3: TGTGCCAGCAGCCCAGATGTTGTGAATGAGCAGTTCTTC.

The chain links TRBV29-1 to TRBJ1-1, with 7 bases fitting TRBD1. CDR1 and CDR2 from the germline V gene are SQVTM and ANQGSEA. This CDR3 region has 14 residues. Trimming took 2 bases from V and 5 from J; bases not matched to a gene: 8. The CDR3 DNA reads TGCAGCGTTGAATACCCGGACAGGCGGACTGAAGCTTTCTTT. As protein: CSVEYPDRRTEAFF.

This chain connects TRBV5-1 to TRBJ2-7; D unresolved. Germline lookup yields CDR1 SGHRS and CDR2 YFSETQ. Between the trimmed V and J ends, which lost 0 bases and 0 bases, there was a span of 7 bases. The CDR3 has 14 residues. Written as DNA, the CDR3 is TGCGCCAGCAGCTTGGCGGTTACCTCCTACGAGCAGTACTTC. It specifies CASSLAVTSYEQYF.

V and J are TRBV5-1 and TRBJ1-1; no reliable D call. CDR1 and CDR2 from the germline V gene are SGHRS and YFSETQ. The length of the CDR3 is 15 residues. V was clipped by 0 bases and J by 0 bases, with 9 bases between them. The CDR3, as DNA: TGCGCCAGCAGCTTGGGTCACAGTCTGAACACTGAAGCTTTCTTT. Amino acids: CASSLGHSLNTEAFF.

The gene calls are TRBV2 and TRBJ2-1; D might be TRBD2 (6 bases). CDR3 length: 14 residues. In germline, CDR1 is SNHLY, CDR2 FYNNEI. The V end was cut by 3 bases, the J end by 7 bases, with 13 bases between. The CDR3 sequence: CASSEELALNEQFF. The CDR3 DNA follows: TGTGCCAGCAGTGAGGAGCTAGCGCTTAATGAGCAGTTCTTC.

V is TRBV19 and J is TRBJ2-1; a possible D gene is TRBD2 (6 bases). The germline V gene encodes CDR1 LNHDA and CDR2 SQIVND (reference sequence). This CDR3 has 16 residues. V lost 5 bases, J lost 0 bases, and 14 bases lay in between. Written as DNA, the CDR3 is TGTGCCAGTAGTGGTCGGAGGGCCGCCTCCTACAATGAGCAGTTCTTC. As protein: CASSGRRAASYNEQFF.

This chain links TRBV28 with TRBJ2-1; 9 bases map to TRBD2. V shed 5 bases, J shed 8 bases, and the junction held 19 bases outside the gene matches. This CDR3 spans 18 amino acids. Per the germline V gene, CDR1 is MDHEN and CDR2 is SYDVKM. For the CDR3, the DNA is TGTGCCAGCAGTCCCGATTACCCTTTAGCGGGAGTGATCGATGAGCAGTTCTTC. Residues: CASSPDYPLAGVIDEQFF.

The table lists this clone with a count of one. The chain employs TRBV30 and TRBJ1-4, with D uncertain. This CDR3 has 15 residues. The V end was cut by 3 bases, the J end by 7 bases, with 18 bases between. CDR1 is GTSNPN, CDR2 SVGIG, per germline (reference sequence). CDR3 bases: TGTGCCTGGAGAGATACCATGGGAGGCCGTGAAAAACTGTTTTTT. Translating it yields CAWRDTMGGREKLFF.

This chain uses TRBV15 with TRBJ2-7; D could derive from TRBD1 or TRBD2 (5 bases each). The V and J ends lost 5 bases and 2 bases respectively, with 19 bases between them. The CDR3 is made up of 16 amino acids. CDR1 is LNHNV and CDR2 is YYDKDF in the germline V gene (reference sequence). The CDR3 region has the DNA TGTGCCACCAGCCCCTATGGGAGAGGGACGACCTACGAGCAGTACTTC. Translating gives CATSPYGRGTTYEQYF.

This clone came up once. The chain links TRBV2 to TRBJ2-1; a weak D match, TRBD1 (6 bases). CDR1 SNHLY and CDR2 FYNNEI come from the germline V gene. V was shortened by 7 bases and J by 7 bases, with 20 bases between the two germline ends. The CDR3 loop spans 15 amino acids. This CDR3 is CASKRQGFVGNEQFF. DNA for the CDR3: TGTGCCAGCAAGCGGCAGGGGTTCGTTGGGAATGAGCAGTTCTTC.

The V gene is TRBV27, the J gene TRBJ2-7, with D maybe TRBD1 (5 bases). The germline V and J ends were trimmed by 2 bases and 3 bases, with 8 bases remaining between them. Per the germline V gene, CDR1 is MNHEY and CDR2 is SMNVEV (reference sequence). The CDR3 totals 13 residues. The CDR3 sequence is CASSLKGDYEQYF. Here the CDR3 DNA reads TGTGCCAGCAGTTTAAAAGGGGACTACGAGCAGTACTTC.

The CDR3 DNA sequence: TGTGCCAGCAGTTCCGGGGACAGGAGGAACACCATATATTTT. Protein sequence: CASSSGDRRNTIYF. The chain recombines TRBV6-6 with TRBJ1-3; TRBD1 aligns across 8 bases. Trimming removed 4 bases from V and 7 bases from J; junction bases left unmatched: 6. The CDR3 contains 14 residues. The V gene's germline CDR1 is MNHNY and CDR2 SVGAGI (reference sequence).

This chain joins TRBV9 and TRBJ1-2; TRBD1 matches 7 bases. This CDR3 contains 15 residues. The trim removed 4 bases at V and 0 bases at J, leaving 6 bases unmatched. The germline V gene has CDR1 SGDLS and CDR2 YYNGEE. The chain's CDR3 is CASSLQGVTNYGYTF. In nucleotides, the CDR3 is TGTGCCAGCAGCCTCCAGGGGGTTACTAACTATGGCTACACCTTC.

The rearrangement joins TRBV7-2 to TRBJ1-1, with 7 bases that match TRBD1. The CDR3 length is 14 residues. CDR1 and CDR2 (germline): SGHTA, FQGNSA. Unmatched junction bases numbered 10, after V lost 4 bases and J lost 8 bases. The CDR3 DNA follows: TGTGCCAGCAGCTCCCCTCCGGGACAGCCAGAAGCTTTCTTT. Protein: CASSSPPGQPEAFF.

The chain uses TRBV30 and TRBJ2-1; D unclear. The V gene lost 3 bases and the J gene lost 0 bases, with 12 bases spanning the gap. The length of the CDR3 is 15 residues. Germline loops: CDR1 GTSNPN, CDR2 SVGIG (reference sequence). CDR3: CAWSHDWSSYNEQFF. The CDR3 DNA reads as TGTGCCTGGAGCCATGACTGGAGCTCCTACAATGAGCAGTTCTTC. Full variable domain (outside the CDR3, taken from reference TRBV30 and TRBJ2-1): SQTIHQWPATLVQPVGSPLSLECTVEGTSNPNLYWYRQAAGRGLQLLFYSVGIGQISSEVPQNLSASRPQDRQFILSSKKLLLSDSGFYLCAWSHDWSSYNEQFFGPGTRLTVL.

The V gene is TRBV19, the J gene TRBJ1-1; D is unclear. This CDR3 has 13 amino acids. The V gene lost 5 bases and the J gene lost 0 bases, with 7 bases spanning the gap. The germline gives CDR1 LNHDA, CDR2 SQIVND (reference sequence). The CDR3 region is CASSANLNTEAFF. For the CDR3, the DNA is TGTGCCAGTAGTGCGAACTTGAACACTGAAGCTTTCTTT. Variable domain in full (rest from reference TRBV19 and TRBJ1-1): DGGITQSPKYLFRKEGQNVTLSCEQNLNHDAMYWYRQDPGQGLRLIYYSQIVNDFQKGDIAEGYSVSREKKESFPLTVTSAQKNPTAFYLCASSANLNTEAFFGQGTRLTVV.

The chain couples TRBV7-6 to TRBJ2-6; D not certain. CDR1 and CDR2 (germline): SGHVS, FNYEAQ. This CDR3 has 10 residues. With 11 bases removed from V and 3 bases from J, the gap between germline ends came to 2 bases. The CDR3 DNA follows: TGTGCCTTTGGGGCCAACGTCCTGACTTTC. Translated: CAFGANVLTF.

V and J are TRBV5-6 and TRBJ2-5, with D possibly matching TRBD2 (6 bases). Between the trimmed V and J ends, which lost 4 bases and 7 bases, there was a span of 14 bases. The CDR3 has 13 residues. CDR1 is SGHDT and CDR2 is YYEEEE in the germline V gene. The CDR3 is CASSPTSGGTQYF. The CDR3 coding sequence is TGTGCCAGCAGCCCGACTAGTGGCGGGACCCAGTACTTC.

V is TRBV18 and J is TRBJ2-1; a weak D match, TRBD2 (6 bases). The ends were cut back, 6 bases at V and 8 bases at J, with 14 bases in the middle. CDR3 size: 13 residues. The germline CDR1 and CDR2 sequences are KGHSH and LQKENI. CDR3 in amino acids: CASSLGSGDEQFF. The DNA of the CDR3 is TGTGCCAGCTCCCTAGGGTCGGGGGATGAGCAGTTCTTC.

V is TRBV28 and J is TRBJ2-1; a possible D gene is TRBD2 (5 bases). The CDR3 covers 18 residues. The germline CDR1 and CDR2 sequences are MDHEN and SYDVKM. Trimming took 7 bases from V and 0 from J, leaving 22 bases between them. CDR3 residues: CASTLGLADTSSYNEQFF. For the CDR3, the DNA is TGTGCCAGCACCTTAGGTCTAGCCGATACAAGCTCCTACAATGAGCAGTTCTTC.

The V gene is TRBV30, the J gene TRBJ1-1; D is ambiguous. V lost 0 bases, J lost 1 base, and 15 bases lay in between. The CDR3 covers 16 residues. Germline values: CDR1 GTSNPN, CDR2 SVGIG (reference sequence). The CDR3 coding sequence is TGTGCCTGGAGTGTAATGGTTAGACCAAGGAACACTGAAGCTTTCTTT. Its translation is CAWSVMVRPRNTEAFF.

The V call is TRBV14, the J call TRBJ2-3; 10 nucleotides agree with TRBD1. CDR1 SGHDN and CDR2 FVKESK come from the germline V gene. This CDR3 contains 17 residues. The V gene end was trimmed by 4 bases and the J gene end by 5 bases; junction bases not matched to a gene: 12. The CDR3: CASSLLGDRGLEDTQYF. In nucleotides, the CDR3 is TGTGCCAGCAGCCTACTGGGCGACAGGGGGCTGGAAGATACGCAGTATTTT.

J is TRBJ2-5 and V is TRBV29-1; 8 nucleotides agree with TRBD1. Germline CDR1 and CDR2: SQVTM and ANQGSEA. The CDR3 length is 15 residues. The V and J ends lost 7 bases and 4 bases, in that order; junction bases with no gene match: 14. CDR3 in DNA: TGCAGCGCCCGGTCCCAGGGGGCCACACGAGAGACCCAGTACTTC. It is translated as CSARSQGATRETQYF.